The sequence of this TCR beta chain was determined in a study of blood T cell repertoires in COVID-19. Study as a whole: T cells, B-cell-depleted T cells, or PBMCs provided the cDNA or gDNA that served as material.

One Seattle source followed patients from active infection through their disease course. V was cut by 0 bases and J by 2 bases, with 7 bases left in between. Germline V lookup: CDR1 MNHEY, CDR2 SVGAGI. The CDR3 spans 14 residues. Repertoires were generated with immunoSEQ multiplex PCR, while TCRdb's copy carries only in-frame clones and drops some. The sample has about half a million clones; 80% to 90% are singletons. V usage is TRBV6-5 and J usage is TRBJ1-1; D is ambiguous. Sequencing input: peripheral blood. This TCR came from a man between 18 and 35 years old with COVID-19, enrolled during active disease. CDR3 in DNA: TGTGCCAGCAGTTACTCGAATAGCAACACTGAAGCTTTCTTT. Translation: CASSYSNSNTEAFF.